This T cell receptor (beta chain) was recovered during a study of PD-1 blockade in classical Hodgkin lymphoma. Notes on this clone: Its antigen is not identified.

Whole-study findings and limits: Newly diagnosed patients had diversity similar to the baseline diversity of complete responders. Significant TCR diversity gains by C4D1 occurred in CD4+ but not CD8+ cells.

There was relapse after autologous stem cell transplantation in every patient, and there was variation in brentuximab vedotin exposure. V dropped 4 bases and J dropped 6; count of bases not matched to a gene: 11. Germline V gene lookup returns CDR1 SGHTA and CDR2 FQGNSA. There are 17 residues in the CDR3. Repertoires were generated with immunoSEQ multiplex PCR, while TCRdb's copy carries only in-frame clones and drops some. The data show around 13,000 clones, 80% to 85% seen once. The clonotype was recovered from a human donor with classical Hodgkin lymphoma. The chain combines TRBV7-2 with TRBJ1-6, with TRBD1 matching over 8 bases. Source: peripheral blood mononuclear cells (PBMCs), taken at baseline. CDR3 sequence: CASSSTGQGTLNSPLHF. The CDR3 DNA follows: TGTGCCAGCAGCTCCACCGGACAGGGCACTCTTAATTCACCCCTCCACTTT.